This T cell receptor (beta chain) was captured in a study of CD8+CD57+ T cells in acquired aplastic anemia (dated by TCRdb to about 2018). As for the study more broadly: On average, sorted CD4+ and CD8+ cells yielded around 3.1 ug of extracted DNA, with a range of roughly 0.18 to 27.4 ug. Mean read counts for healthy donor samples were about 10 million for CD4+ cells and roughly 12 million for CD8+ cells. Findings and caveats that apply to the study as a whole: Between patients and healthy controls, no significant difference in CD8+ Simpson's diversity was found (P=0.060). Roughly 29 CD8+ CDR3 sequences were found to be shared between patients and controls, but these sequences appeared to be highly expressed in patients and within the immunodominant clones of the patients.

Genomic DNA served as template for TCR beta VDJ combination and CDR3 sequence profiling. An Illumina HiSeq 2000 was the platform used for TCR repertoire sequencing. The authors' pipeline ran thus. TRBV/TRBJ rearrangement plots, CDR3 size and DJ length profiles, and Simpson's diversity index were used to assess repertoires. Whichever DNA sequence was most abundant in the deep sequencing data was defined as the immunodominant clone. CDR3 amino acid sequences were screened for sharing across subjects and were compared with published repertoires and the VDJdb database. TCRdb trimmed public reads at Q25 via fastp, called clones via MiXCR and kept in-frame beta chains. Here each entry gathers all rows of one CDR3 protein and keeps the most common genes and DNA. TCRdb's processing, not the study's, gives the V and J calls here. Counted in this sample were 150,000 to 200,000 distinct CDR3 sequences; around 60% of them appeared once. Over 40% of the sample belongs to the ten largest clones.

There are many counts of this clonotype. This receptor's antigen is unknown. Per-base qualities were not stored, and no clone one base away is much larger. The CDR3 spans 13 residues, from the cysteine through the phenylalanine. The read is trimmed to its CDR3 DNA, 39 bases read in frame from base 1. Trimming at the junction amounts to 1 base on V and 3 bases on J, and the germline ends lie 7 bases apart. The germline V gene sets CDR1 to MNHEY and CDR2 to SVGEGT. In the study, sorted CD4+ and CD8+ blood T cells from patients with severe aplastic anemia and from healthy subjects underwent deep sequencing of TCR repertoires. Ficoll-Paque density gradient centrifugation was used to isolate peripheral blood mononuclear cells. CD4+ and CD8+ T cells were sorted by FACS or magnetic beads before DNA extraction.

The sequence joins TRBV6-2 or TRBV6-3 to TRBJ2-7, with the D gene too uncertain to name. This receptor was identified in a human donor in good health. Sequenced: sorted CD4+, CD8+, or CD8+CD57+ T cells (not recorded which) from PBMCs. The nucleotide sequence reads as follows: TGTGCCAGCAGTTACTTTAACAGCTACGAGCAGTACTTC. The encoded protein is CASSYFNSYEQYF.